These 19 T cell receptor beta chains originate from one sample sequenced in a study of cytomegalovirus exposure and HLA in healthy donors. Primers included in the PCR were 60 Vbeta and 13 Jbeta primers. Sequencing was performed with immunoSEQ multiplex PCR; in TCRdb, only in-frame clones are kept and a portion is missing. Seen here are approximately 100,000 clones, 70% to 80% observed once, and the top ten hold 2.5% to 3.5%. Sequencing was carried out using PBMCs. The receptors here all came from a woman between 35 and 50 years old in good health and CMV-seronegative.

In nucleotides, the CDR3 is TGTGCCTGGCCGGGACAACCCACAGATACGCAGTATTTT. It codes for CAWPGQPTDTQYF. The rearrangement uses TRBV30 and TRBJ2-3; possible D gene TRBD1, 6 bases. V lost 5 bases to trimming and J lost 2 bases, with 11 bases between them. The germline CDR1 and CDR2 sequences are GTSNPN and SVGIG (reference sequence). The CDR3 contains 13 residues.

The table lists this clone with a few counts. The gene calls are TRBV15 and TRBJ1-1; D is unresolved. The CDR3 length is 17 residues. Trimming removed 1 base at V and 0 bases at J, with 15 bases between. Per germline, CDR1 LNHNV and CDR2 YYDKDF (reference sequence). The CDR3 DNA is TGTGCCACCAGCAGAGCCCCCCGGGGTCTAATGAACACTGAAGCTTTCTTT. This translates into CATSRAPRGLMNTEAFF. The full variable domain, with the rest looked up from reference TRBV15 and TRBJ1-1, is DAMVIQNPRYQVTQFGKPVTLSCSQTLNHNVMYWYQQKSSQAPKLLFHYYDKDFNNEADTPDNFQSRRPNTSFCFLDIRSPGLGDTAMYLCATSRAPRGLMNTEAFFGQGTRLTVV.

The V and J genes are TRBV19 and TRBJ1-6; possible D gene TRBD1, 5 bases. V gave up 3 bases and J gave up 5 bases, with 17 bases separating them. This CDR3 comprises 17 residues. Germline CDR1 LNHDA, CDR2 SQIVND (reference sequence). The CDR3, as DNA: TGTGCCAGTAGTATTGGCGGGGCAGGAGGAAATAATTCACCCCTCCACTTT. Its protein product is CASSIGGAGGNNSPLHF.

V is TRBV2 and J is TRBJ1-2; 7 nucleotides align to TRBD1. The CDR3 runs to 14 residues. The J segment lost 3 bases and the V segment lost 6 bases, leaving 7 bases of the junction unmatched. Germline values: CDR1 SNHLY, CDR2 FYNNEI. In DNA form, the CDR3 reads TGTGCCAGCAGCCTGACAGGGTTCGACTATGGCTACACCTTC. It codes for CASSLTGFDYGYTF.

This chain uses TRBV19 with TRBJ2-3, with TRBD2 identical over 9 bases. Unmatched junction bases numbered 10, after V lost 3 bases and J lost 3 bases. In germline, CDR1 is LNHDA, CDR2 SQIVND (reference sequence). This CDR3 comprises 17 residues. The CDR3 sequence: CASSMSQDSGSTDTQYF. The CDR3 bases are TGTGCCAGTAGTATGAGCCAGGATAGCGGGAGTACAGATACGCAGTATTTT. Looking up the rest from reference TRBV19 and TRBJ2-3 gives the full variable domain: DGGITQSPKYLFRKEGQNVTLSCEQNLNHDAMYWYRQDPGQGLRLIYYSQIVNDFQKGDIAEGYSVSREKKESFPLTVTSAQKNPTAFYLCASSMSQDSGSTDTQYFGPGTRLTVL.

The chain carries TRBV7-2 and TRBJ2-1; 7 bases fit TRBD1. V dropped 5 bases and J dropped 11; count of bases not matched to a gene: 12. This CDR3 has 14 residues. Germline assignment: CDR1 SGHTA and CDR2 FQGNSA. The CDR3, as DNA: TGTGCCAGCAGCATTTCTCCATGGGACAGTCAGCAGTTCTTC. Translating gives CASSISPWDSQQFF.

The V call is TRBV18, the J call TRBJ1-1; D not certain. CDR1 is KGHSH and CDR2 is LQKENI in the germline V gene. This CDR3 contains 14 residues. V was cut by 0 bases and J by 1 base, with 6 bases left in between. DNA for the CDR3: TGTGCCAGCTCACCACCGAACAAGAACACTGAAGCTTTCTTT. Translating gives CASSPPNKNTEAFF.

This clone was seen only a few times. The CDR3 loop reads CAWSYTGAGVSGNTIYF. The CDR3 DNA sequence: TGTGCCTGGAGTTATACAGGGGCTGGGGTTAGTGGAAACACCATATATTTT. This sequence joins TRBV30 and TRBJ1-3, with 7 bases lining up with TRBD1. V lost 2 bases to trimming and J lost 3 bases; unmatched junction nucleotides: 13. The germline V gene encodes CDR1 GTSNPN and CDR2 SVGIG (reference sequence). The CDR3 has 17 amino acids.

This rearrangement joins TRBV20-1 to TRBJ2-7, with D unclear. Germline CDR1 is DFQATT and CDR2 is SNEGSKA (reference sequence). The CDR3 loop spans 11 amino acids. Trimming shortened V by 3 bases and J by 3 bases, and 6 bases separated the two germline ends. The CDR3 DNA is TGCAGTGCTAGCAAAAACTACGAGCAGTACTTC. Protein sequence: CSASKNYEQYF.

This chain connects TRBV5-4 to TRBJ1-5, with 8 bases lining up with TRBD1. The CDR3 is 15 amino acids. The trim removed 4 bases at V and 1 base at J, leaving 4 bases unmatched. Germline CDR1 reads SGHNT; CDR2 reads YYREEE (reference sequence). Here the CDR3 reads CASSHHRGSNQPQHF. For the CDR3, the DNA is TGTGCCAGCAGCCACCACAGGGGGAGCAATCAGCCCCAGCATTTT.

In this sample, this clone turned up once. The chain uses TRBV2 and TRBJ1-1, with D perhaps matching TRBD1 (6 bases). The CDR3 extends over 14 amino acids. Trimming cost V 6 bases and J 2 bases, with 13 bases left between them. The germline gives CDR1 SNHLY, CDR2 FYNNEI. The CDR3 DNA sequence: TGTGCCAGCAGCGACAGGTTATTAAACACTGAAGCTTTCTTT. As protein: CASSDRLLNTEAFF.

The chain uses TRBV11-2 and TRBJ1-1; 9 bases fit TRBD1. The CDR3 spans 13 residues. Germline CDR1 SGHAT, CDR2 FQNNGV. With V trimmed by 5 bases and J by 6 bases, 4 bases remained unmatched. For the CDR3, the DNA is TGTGCCAGCAGCCTAGGACAGGGGTCTGAAGCTTTCTTT. Translating gives CASSLGQGSEAFF.

The chain has TRBV28 and TRBJ2-3; 10 bases match TRBD2. CDR1 and CDR2 (germline): MDHEN, SYDVKM. V was pared by 2 bases and J by 3 bases, with 14 bases of the junction left unmatched. The CDR3 extends over 19 amino acids. CDR3 nucleotide sequence: TGTGCCAGCAGTTTACCCGGGGGGCCTCGACTAGCGGGTACAGATACGCAGTATTTT. Amino acids: CASSLPGGPRLAGTDTQYF.

This clone was detected only once. The chain joins TRBV30 to TRBJ2-1; perhaps TRBD2 as D (5 bases). The germline gives CDR1 GTSNPN, CDR2 SVGIG (reference sequence). This CDR3 is built from 13 residues. With 2 bases removed from V and 8 bases from J, the gap between germline ends came to 13 bases. The CDR3 DNA reads as TGTGCCTGGAGTTCTCGGGGAGTCGATGAGCAGTTCTTC. Encoded protein: CAWSSRGVDEQFF.

This chain uses TRBV27 with TRBJ2-5; D gene uncertain. This CDR3 spans 15 amino acids. The germline gives CDR1 MNHEY, CDR2 SMNVEV (reference sequence). V lost 1 base, J lost 4 bases, and 13 bases lay in between. The CDR3 protein is CASSLYTPSGETQYF. CDR3 bases: TGTGCCAGCAGTTTATATACGCCCTCCGGAGAGACCCAGTACTTC.

J is TRBJ1-2 and V is TRBV30; D possibly corresponds to TRBD1 (6 bases). CDR1 and CDR2 from the germline V gene are GTSNPN and SVGIG (reference sequence). V was cut by 8 bases and J by 0 bases, with 16 bases left in between. The CDR3 length is 14 residues. The CDR3 loop is CARGGVSANYGYTF. CDR3 DNA: TGTGCCCGGGGGGGCGTTTCAGCTAACTATGGCTACACCTTC.

The gene calls are TRBV27 and TRBJ2-1, with 13 nucleotides matching TRBD2. The germline V gene has CDR1 MNHEY and CDR2 SMNVEV (reference sequence). The CDR3 runs 20 residues. J lost 0 bases, V lost 4 bases, and 12 bases had no gene match. The CDR3 here is CASSSRTSGSFRFSYNEQFF. The CDR3 DNA reads as TGTGCCAGCAGTTCCCGGACTAGCGGGAGCTTTAGGTTCTCCTACAATGAGCAGTTCTTC.

V is TRBV5-1 and J is TRBJ1-4; D gene uncertain. Germline lookup yields CDR1 SGHRS and CDR2 YFSETQ. The V gene lost 0 bases and the J gene lost 3 bases, with 9 bases spanning the gap. The CDR3 consists of 15 residues. Written as DNA, the CDR3 is TGCGCCAGCAGCTTGGGACGGGGAGCTAATGAAAAACTGTTTTTT. Its protein product is CASSLGRGANEKLFF.

The chain couples TRBV28 to TRBJ2-2, with 10 bases identical to TRBD2. Germline V CDR1 and CDR2: MDHEN, SYDVKM. The V segment lost 6 bases and the J segment 4 bases; nucleotides outside the gene matches: 5. The CDR3 length is 15 residues. CDR3 amino acids: CASRKSGRATGELFF. The CDR3 nucleotides read TGTGCCAGCAGGAAAAGCGGGAGGGCCACCGGGGAGCTGTTTTTT.